This record looks at one T cell receptor beta chain sequence and its context. What it binds is unknown. Assay used: immunoSEQ multiplex PCR; TCRdb lists only in-frame clones, some missing. The table has about 100,000 clones, 83% seen once. These data come from a study of radiotherapy plus CTLA-4 blockade in lung cancer. Study-wide findings and caveats: Radiotherapy with ipilimumab was followed by blood expansion of tumor-derived clones. Early clone dynamics of blood T cells, plus interferon-beta, reportedly predicted response best.

V dropped 5 bases and J dropped 6; count of bases not matched to a gene: 7. This CDR3 is 16 amino acids long. The germline V gene has CDR1 SGHTA and CDR2 FQGTGA. This material consisted of peripheral blood, taken from a patient treated with radiotherapy plus ipilimumab. The TCR originated in a human donor with non-small cell lung cancer who had stable disease on radiotherapy plus ipilimumab. The V and J genes are TRBV7-3 and TRBJ2-1; 13 nucleotides align to TRBD2. The CDR3 loop is CASSPPTSGGRNEQFF. Written as DNA, the CDR3 is TGTGCCAGCAGCCCACCGACTAGCGGGGGGCGCAATGAGCAGTTCTTC. Together with reference TRBV7-3 and TRBJ2-1, the CDR3 gives the full variable domain: GAGVSQTPSNKVTEKGKYVELRCDPISGHTALYWYRQSLGQGPEFLIYFQGTGAADDSGLPNDRFFAVRPEGSVSTLKIQRTERGDSAVYLCASSPPTSGGRNEQFFGPGTRLTVL.